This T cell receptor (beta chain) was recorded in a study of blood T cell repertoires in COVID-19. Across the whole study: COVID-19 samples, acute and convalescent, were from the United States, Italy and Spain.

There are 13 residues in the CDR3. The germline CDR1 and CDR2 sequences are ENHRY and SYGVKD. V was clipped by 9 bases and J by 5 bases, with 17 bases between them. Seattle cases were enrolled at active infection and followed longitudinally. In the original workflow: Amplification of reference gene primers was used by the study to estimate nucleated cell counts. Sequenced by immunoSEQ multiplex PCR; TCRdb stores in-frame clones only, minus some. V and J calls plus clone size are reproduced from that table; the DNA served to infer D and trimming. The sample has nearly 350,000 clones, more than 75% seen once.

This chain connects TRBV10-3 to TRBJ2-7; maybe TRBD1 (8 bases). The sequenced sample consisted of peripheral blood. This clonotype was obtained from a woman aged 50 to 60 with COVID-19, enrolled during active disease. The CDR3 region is CAIAGQEVHEQYF. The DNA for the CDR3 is TGTGCCATAGCGGGACAGGAGGTCCACGAGCAGTACTTC.